This record looks at one T cell receptor (beta chain) sequence and its context. This clone turned up a few times. This clone's antigen is unknown. Qualities for individual bases were not recorded, and no much larger clone is one base off. These data are taken from a study of radiotherapy plus CTLA-4 blockade in lung cancer (dated by TCRdb to 2016 to 2019). About the study as a whole: Objective responses were observed in 15% to 20% of enrolled patients, and disease control was achieved in 31%. Findings and caveats that apply to the study as a whole: The strongest predictors of response, as reported, were early dynamic changes in blood T cell clones along with a rise in serum interferon-beta after radiation. TCR clones derived from tumors expanded in peripheral blood after treatment with radiotherapy and ipilimumab.

In this study, focal radiation therapy paired with CTLA-4 blockade (ipilimumab) was tested in patients who had chemo-refractory metastatic non-small-cell lung cancer. The library was made by the immunoSEQ multiplex PCR assay. In its TCRdb copy, this immuneACCESS table keeps in-frame sequences only and misses some clones. Where compared with another copy, unresolved V genes explain less than half of these, and the others have no known cause. The sample has 40,000 to 45,000 clones on record, roughly 75% of them singletons. Approximately 10% of the sample goes to the ten largest clones. The clonotype comes from a human donor with non-small cell lung cancer who had stable disease on radiotherapy plus ipilimumab. This material consisted of peripheral blood, taken from a patient treated with radiotherapy plus ipilimumab.

The CDR3 region has the sequence CASSLLGGEGYTF. The sequenced DNA: TGCGCCAGCAGCCTCCTAGGGGGCGAAGGCTACACCTTC. This receptor chain uses TRBV5-1 and TRBJ1-2, and TRBD1 matches 7 of the central bases. Taken from cysteine to phenylalanine, the CDR3 has 13 residues. The entry retains the CDR3 DNA only, 39 bases that are in frame from base 1. CDR1 and CDR2 are read off the germline V gene as SGHRS and YFSETQ. V lost 4 bases and J lost 8 bases, and the count of bases not matched to a germline gene is 8.